The 21 T cell receptor beta chains in this list originate from one sample, sequenced in a study of T cell responses to AZD1222 COVID-19 vaccine. Repertoires were generated with immunoSEQ multiplex PCR, while TCRdb's copy carries only in-frame clones and drops some. The sample has fewer than 300,000 clones, approximately 95% seen once. The sample here was peripheral blood, taken on day 0 of AZD1222 vaccination. These receptors originate from an adult in good health.

This clone has a handful of counts. V is TRBV4-2 and J is TRBJ2-7; 13 bases align to TRBD2. J lost 2 bases, V lost 1 base, and 5 bases had no gene match. Germline V gene data show CDR1 as LGHNA and CDR2 as YNFKEQ. The CDR3 sequence is 17 residues long. The CDR3 nucleotides read TGTGCCAGCAGCCAAGTGGAAACTAGCGGGGGGGCCTACGAGCAGTACTTC. Amino acids: CASSQVETSGGAYEQYF.

The rearrangement links TRBV30 to TRBJ2-1; TRBD2 aligns across 9 bases. The length of the CDR3 is 14 residues. J was trimmed by 7 bases and V by 2 bases; bases with no gene match: 6. The germline gives CDR1 GTSNPN, CDR2 SVGIG (reference sequence). The CDR3 coding sequence is TGTGCCTGGAGTCCCGGGACTAGCATTAATGAGCAGTTCTTC. As protein: CAWSPGTSINEQFF.

This chain links TRBV3-1 (or the pseudogene TRBV3-2) with TRBJ2-5, with 16 bases lining up with TRBD2. Trimming at V came to 4 bases and at J to 6 bases, leaving 11 bases not matched to a gene. The length of the CDR3 is 18 residues. Per the germline V gene, CDR1 is LGHDT and CDR2 is YNNKEL (reference sequence). Written as DNA, the CDR3 is TGTGCCAGCAGCCCTACCGGGACTAGCGGGAGGGCCGGAAAGACCCAGTACTTC. Its protein product is CASSPTGTSGRAGKTQYF.

V gene TRBV19 combines with J gene TRBJ2-7; a possible D gene is TRBD2 (5 bases). V lost 5 bases and J 3 bases, leaving 11 bases between the germline ends. Germline V gene lookup returns CDR1 LNHDA and CDR2 SQIVND (reference sequence). This CDR3 region has 13 residues. The CDR3 here is CASSATRGYEQYF. CDR3 nucleotides: TGTGCCAGTAGTGCCACACGGGGCTACGAGCAGTACTTC.

The V call is TRBV28, the J call TRBJ1-2; 9 bases align to TRBD1. Germline V gives CDR1 MDHEN, CDR2 SYDVKM. The CDR3 consists of 13 residues. The junction had 6 bases not matched to a gene; V was cut back by 10 bases and J by 3 bases. CDR3 DNA sequence: TGTGCCAACTCGGGACAGGGTGACTATGGCTACACCTTC. Protein product: CANSGQGDYGYTF.

J is TRBJ2-7 and V is TRBV5-4, with D perhaps matching TRBD1 (6 bases). There are 15 residues in the CDR3. CDR1 is SGHNT and CDR2 is YYREEE in the germline V gene (reference sequence). V dropped 3 bases and J dropped 7 bases, with 20 bases sitting between them. CDR3 in amino acids: CASSSPTGGPGEQYF. CDR3 in DNA: TGTGCCAGCAGCTCCCCGACAGGCGGTCCTGGGGAGCAGTACTTC.

The table lists this clone with a count of one. The chain joins TRBV2 to TRBJ2-2; perhaps D is TRBD1 or TRBD2 (5 bases each). This CDR3 is 14 amino acids long. Germline assignment: CDR1 SNHLY and CDR2 FYNNEI. The V end was cut by 5 bases, the J end by 0 bases, with 7 bases between. The CDR3 DNA reads as TGTGCCAGCAGTTGGGGGACGAACACCGGGGAGCTGTTTTTT. This gives the protein CASSWGTNTGELFF.

The chain joins TRBV24-1 to TRBJ2-5, with D perhaps TRBD2 (7 bases). The germline V gene has CDR1 KGHDR and CDR2 SFDVKD. V gave up 3 bases and J gave up 10 bases, with 17 bases separating them. The CDR3 has 14 residues. The CDR3: CATSDAVGAGDQYF. In nucleotides, the CDR3 is TGTGCCACCAGTGATGCAGTGGGGGCGGGGGACCAGTACTTC.

This chain joins TRBV28 and TRBJ2-2; maybe TRBD1 (5 bases). This CDR3 is 15 amino acids long. Germline V gene lookup returns CDR1 MDHEN and CDR2 SYDVKM. The V end lost 8 bases, the J end lost 0 bases, and 13 bases lay between the germline ends. DNA of the CDR3: TGTGCCAGCCGGTGGGGCACCGCGAACACCGGGGAGCTGTTTTTT. Its protein product is CASRWGTANTGELFF.

This clone was detected only a few times. The chain joins TRBV6-2 or TRBV6-3 to TRBJ2-1; 12 nucleotides align to TRBD2. Germline V gives CDR1 MNHEY, CDR2 SVGEGT. The ends lost 2 bases at V and 8 bases at J; junction bases unmatched: 4. CDR3 length: 15 residues. The DNA for the CDR3 is TGTGCCAGCAGTTACAGACTAGCGGGAGTAGATGAGCAGTTCTTC. The encoded protein is CASSYRLAGVDEQFF.

The gene calls are TRBV28 and TRBJ2-7, with no clear D. Germline V lookup: CDR1 MDHEN, CDR2 SYDVKM. The CDR3 spans 13 residues. V was clipped by 2 bases and J by 2 bases, with 7 bases between them. In DNA, the CDR3 is TGTGCCAGCAGTTTACCAGTTCCCTACGAGCAGTACTTC. Its translation: CASSLPVPYEQYF. The whole variable domain, filled in from reference TRBV28 and TRBJ2-7, reads DVKVTQSSRYLVKRTGEKVFLECVQDMDHENMFWYRQDPGLGLRLIYFSYDVKMKEKGDIPEGYSVSREKKERFSLILESASTNQTSMYLCASSLPVPYEQYFGPGTRLTVT.

This chain links TRBV28 with TRBJ1-1; D is unclear. Trimming stripped 2 bases from V and 5 bases from J, with 6 bases between. CDR3 length: 12 amino acids. Germline V lookup: CDR1 MDHEN, CDR2 SYDVKM. Written as DNA, the CDR3 is TGTGCCAGCAGTTTAGCCGCAACTGAAGCTTTCTTT. Protein sequence: CASSLAATEAFF.

In this sample, this clone turned up once. This sequence joins TRBV7-9 and TRBJ1-1; 8 nucleotides align to TRBD1. The V gene end was trimmed by 5 bases and the J gene end by 4 bases; junction bases not matched to a gene: 12. Germline CDR1 SEHNR, CDR2 FQNEAQ (reference sequence). This CDR3 spans 16 amino acids. In DNA, the CDR3 is TGTGCCAGCAGCATACCTTCTACAGGGGGTACCACTGAAGCTTTCTTT. It codes for CASSIPSTGGTTEAFF. Based on the CDR3 plus reference TRBV7-9 and TRBJ1-1, the full variable domain is DTGVSQNPRHKITKRGQNVTFRCDPISEHNRLYWYRQTLGQGPEFLTYFQNEAQLEKSRLLSDRFSAERPKGSFSTLEIQRTEQGDSAMYLCASSIPSTGGTTEAFFGQGTRLTVV.

The CDR3 is CAISGTAYQETQYF. As DNA, the CDR3 is TGTGCCATCAGTGGGACAGCCTACCAAGAGACCCAGTACTTC. V and J are TRBV10-3 and TRBJ2-5, with a possible D match to TRBD1 (6 bases). V shed 4 bases and J shed 0 bases, with 9 bases lying between them. CDR3 length: 14 residues. Per germline, CDR1 ENHRY and CDR2 SYGVKD.

A remark on this clone: Relative to the germline gene, one junction end is altered; a read error may explain this. The J gene is TRBJ1-2, the V gene TRBV28, with a weak D call TRBD1 (6 bases). The germline gives CDR1 MDHEN, CDR2 SYDVKM. CDR3 length: 14 residues. The CDR3 coding sequence is TGTGCCAGCAGTTTAGCCCCAGGGGTAACAGCCCTCCTTTTC. Translating gives CASSLAPGVTALLF.

The V and J genes are TRBV19 and TRBJ1-3, with 7 nucleotides matching TRBD1. J lost 0 bases, V lost 6 bases, and 5 bases had no gene match. Germline loops: CDR1 LNHDA, CDR2 SQIVND (reference sequence). The CDR3 is 15 residues long. This CDR3 is CASRPQGISGNTIYF. The CDR3 DNA sequence: TGTGCCAGTAGACCACAGGGGATCTCTGGAAACACCATATATTTT.

The chain links TRBV21-1 to TRBJ1-1. TRBV21-1 is recorded as a pseudogene. The CDR3 contains 14 residues. This CDR3 is CASSKGSGRTEAFF. Here the CDR3 DNA reads TGTGCCAGCAGCAAAGGAAGTGGGCGGACTGAAGCTTTCTTT.

This rearrangement joins TRBV7-9 to TRBJ2-5; tentatively, D is TRBD1 (6 bases). Germline V gene data show CDR1 as SEHNR and CDR2 as FQNEAQ (reference sequence). Trimming took off 1 base at V and 3 bases at J, with 9 bases between the two ends. The CDR3 consists of 14 residues. CDR3 DNA: TGTGCCAGCAGCTTAGTGGGGGCCAAAGAGACCCAGTACTTC. Translation: CASSLVGAKETQYF.

A single count supports this clone. The CDR3 protein is CATKIPRTDHSGNTIYF. The DNA for the CDR3 is TGTGCCACCAAAATCCCCCGGACAGACCACTCTGGAAACACCATATATTTT. This chain uses TRBV2 with TRBJ1-3; a possible D gene is TRBD1 (6 bases). Germline V gives CDR1 SNHLY, CDR2 FYNNEI. The V end lost 10 bases, the J end lost 0 bases, and 22 bases lay between the germline ends. CDR3 size: 17 residues.

The gene calls are TRBV28 and TRBJ1-3; no reliable D call. This CDR3 has 14 residues. Germline lookup yields CDR1 MDHEN and CDR2 SYDVKM. The germline V and J ends were trimmed by 5 bases and 0 bases, with 8 bases remaining between them. Written as DNA, the CDR3 is TGTGCCAGCAGTGCCCCAAGCTCTGGAAACACCATATATTTT. This gives the protein CASSAPSSGNTIYF.

CDR3 amino acids: CASSYQGNTGELFF. Written as DNA, the CDR3 is TGTGCCAGCAGTTACCAGGGGAACACCGGGGAGCTGTTTTTT. The chain recombines TRBV27 with TRBJ2-2; perhaps TRBD1 as D (5 bases). The length of the CDR3 is 14 residues. V was pared by 4 bases and J by 1 base, with 7 bases between. Germline-derived CDR1 and CDR2 are MNHEY and SMNVEV (reference sequence).